The 31 T cell receptor beta chains presented below share a single source sample, sequenced in a study of blood T cells in healthy people across ages. Primers used in a second PCR of about 7 to 12 cycles were a sample-barcoded 5' primer and a J-beta primer mix. One entry per CDR3 protein results from TCRdb running MiXCR on the 5' RACE reads. The sample has fewer than 2,000,000 distinct CDR3 sequences, 30% to 40% seen once. What was sequenced was blood. The receptors come from a woman under 40 in good health.

With respect to this clonotype: Germline and junction disagree at one end, which may indicate a read error. The CDR3 region is CTSSLLGPDTGELFF. The CDR3 nucleotides are TGCACCAGCAGCTTATTAGGTCCGGACACCGGGGAGCTGTTTTTT. The chain joins TRBV7-3 to TRBJ2-2, with D hard to call. This CDR3 spans 15 amino acids. Germline CDR1 and CDR2: SGHTA and FQGTGA.

This clonotype was counted between two and nine times. This chain uses TRBV7-2 with TRBJ2-1; 7 nucleotides line up with TRBD2. Trimming at V came to 0 bases and at J to 7 bases, leaving 9 bases not matched to a gene. In germline, CDR1 is SGHTA, CDR2 FQGNSA. This CDR3 contains 16 residues. CDR3: CASSLAGRERWNEQFF. DNA of the CDR3: TGTGCCAGCAGCTTAGCGGGGCGGGAGAGGTGGAATGAGCAGTTCTTC.

The rearrangement uses TRBV4-2 and TRBJ1-1; D uncertain. The CDR3 spans 14 residues. Per germline, CDR1 LGHNA and CDR2 YNFKEQ. Trimming removed 0 bases from V and 1 base from J, with 6 bases in between. This chain's CDR3 is CASSQERTNTEAFF. CDR3 DNA sequence: TGTGCCAGCAGCCAAGAAAGGACGAACACTGAAGCTTTCTTT.

The sample holds a few counts of this clonotype. The chain carries TRBV27 and TRBJ1-2, with 8 bases lining up with TRBD1. The CDR3 length is 17 residues. V trimming: 8 bases; J trimming: 6 bases; junction bases outside the gene matches: 20. In germline, CDR1 is MNHEY, CDR2 SMNVEV (reference sequence). Written as DNA, the CDR3 is TGTGCCAGCGGGAGGGGAGACAGGGGACTTCTAACGGATGGCTACACCTTC. This gives the protein CASGRGDRGLLTDGYTF.

The chain recombines TRBV11-2 with TRBJ2-1, with D tentatively TRBD2 (6 bases). The CDR3 extends over 18 amino acids. V was pared by 1 base and J by 7 bases, with 23 bases between. Germline values: CDR1 SGHAT, CDR2 FQNNGV. This CDR3 reads CASSLVWGREPPGNEQFF. For the CDR3, the DNA is TGTGCCAGCAGCTTAGTTTGGGGACGGGAGCCTCCAGGGAATGAGCAGTTCTTC.

Concerning this clonotype: The germline gene is not matched at one end of the junction; a read error may be the cause. CDR3 nucleotide sequence: TGTGCTAGCAGTCCTCTCACTACACAAGAGACCCAGTACTTC. Its protein product is CASSPLTTQETQYF. This sequence joins TRBV28 and TRBJ2-5; D ambiguous. CDR3 length equals 14 residues. Germline V gene lookup returns CDR1 MDHEN and CDR2 SYDVKM.

The V and J genes are TRBV4-1 and TRBJ2-1; 8 positions match TRBD2. There are 19 residues in the CDR3. V was pared by 0 bases and J by 6 bases, with 16 bases of the junction left unmatched. Germline CDR1 is MGHRA and CDR2 is YSYEKL. The CDR3 region is CASSQEVVSGVVALNEQFF. The CDR3 DNA sequence: TGCGCCAGCAGCCAAGAAGTTGTTAGCGGGGTGGTAGCCCTCAATGAGCAGTTCTTC.

The J gene is TRBJ1-5, the V gene TRBV4-2; weak D call: TRBD1 (5 bases). Germline V gene sequence: CDR1 LGHNA, CDR2 YNFKEQ. This CDR3 contains 13 residues. Trimming took 3 bases from V and 8 from J, leaving 11 bases between them. DNA of the CDR3: TGTGCCAGCAGCCATGGGGCATCCGAGCCCCAGCATTTT. Translation: CASSHGASEPQHF.

This clonotype came up a few times. The gene calls are TRBV7-9 and TRBJ2-1, with 7 positions matching TRBD2. With V trimmed by 1 base and J by 8 bases, 8 bases remained unmatched. Germline V gives CDR1 SEHNR, CDR2 FQNEAQ (reference sequence). The CDR3 covers 15 residues. The CDR3 DNA follows: TGTGCCAGCAGCTTAGATCTGCGGGGGATAGATGAGCAGTTCTTC. Amino acid sequence: CASSLDLRGIDEQFF.

This clonotype was detected once. This chain connects TRBV15 to TRBJ1-2; no reliable D call. V was trimmed by 5 bases and J by 8 bases, leaving 15 bases between them. Germline V gene sequence: CDR1 LNHNV, CDR2 YYDKDF (reference sequence). The CDR3 length is 13 residues. The CDR3 DNA follows: TGTGCCACCAGCCAGCGGGTTGCGAAAGGCTACACCTTC. This codes for CATSQRVAKGYTF.

The rearrangement uses TRBV19 and TRBJ2-1, with a weak D call TRBD2 (5 bases). Germline loops: CDR1 LNHDA, CDR2 SQIVND (reference sequence). V was clipped by 4 bases and J by 0 bases, with 10 bases between them. The CDR3 is made up of 15 amino acids. The CDR3 reads CASSREFSSYNEQFF. In nucleotides, the CDR3 is TGTGCCAGTAGTAGGGAGTTCAGCTCCTACAATGAGCAGTTCTTC. Full variable domain (remainder filled in from reference TRBV19 and TRBJ2-1): DGGITQSPKYLFRKEGQNVTLSCEQNLNHDAMYWYRQDPGQGLRLIYYSQIVNDFQKGDIAEGYSVSREKKESFPLTVTSAQKNPTAFYLCASSREFSSYNEQFFGPGTRLTVL.

Of note for this clonotype: With a much larger clone just one base away, this may be a read error. The rearrangement uses TRBV3-1 and TRBJ2-6; TRBD2 aligns across 8 bases. V lost 4 bases to trimming and J lost 3 bases; unmatched junction nucleotides: 5. CDR3 length: 16 amino acids. CDR1 is LGHDT, CDR2 YNNKEL, per germline (reference sequence). CDR3 sequence (DNA): TGTGCCAGCAGCCTTAGGCGGGGGGTTGGGGCCAACGTCCTGACTTTC. Its protein product is CASSLRRGVGANVLTF.

The chain joins TRBV13 to TRBJ2-7, with TRBD1 identical over 8 bases. Germline CDR1 and CDR2: PRHDT and FYEKMQ (reference sequence). The CDR3 spans 15 residues. The V and J ends lost 5 bases and 4 bases, in that order; junction bases with no gene match: 10. CDR3 nucleotide sequence: TGTGCCAGCAGCCCCCCGGCAGGGGGCAAGTACGAGCAGTACTTC. This sequence encodes CASSPPAGGKYEQYF.

This clonotype has more than one count but fewer than ten. The chain carries TRBV20-1 and TRBJ1-2, with D hard to call. Trimming cost V 3 bases and J 0 bases, with 8 bases left between them. CDR1 and CDR2 from the germline V gene are DFQATT and SNEGSKA (reference sequence). The CDR3 covers 13 residues. The CDR3 DNA reads TGCAGTGCTAGGCAACGGTCTAACTATGGCTACACCTTC. This sequence encodes CSARQRSNYGYTF.

This clonotype was observed a few times. The chain uses TRBV5-6 and TRBJ1-6; 9 nucleotides line up with TRBD1. J lost 5 bases, V lost 6 bases, and 3 bases had no gene match. There are 14 residues in the CDR3. Per germline, CDR1 SGHDT and CDR2 YYEEEE. The CDR3 here is CASTRQGDNSPLHF. CDR3 DNA: TGTGCCAGCACCAGACAGGGGGATAATTCACCCCTCCACTTT.

The gene calls are TRBV3-1 and TRBJ2-5; D might be TRBD2 (6 bases). Germline V CDR1 and CDR2: LGHDT, YNNKEL (reference sequence). The V and J ends lost 2 bases and 3 bases respectively, with 19 bases between them. The CDR3 has 17 residues. This CDR3 reads CASSQSQIFSGEETQYF. The CDR3 DNA reads TGTGCCAGCAGCCAATCACAGATCTTTTCGGGGGAAGAGACCCAGTACTTC.

Details on this clonotype: The junction does not match germline at one end; this may be a read error. The chain recombines TRBV20-1 with TRBJ1-5; the match to TRBD1 covers 8 bases. The CDR3 spans 16 residues. Germline V gene sequence: CDR1 DFQATT, CDR2 SNEGSKA (reference sequence). CDR3 region: CNARDNTGGDWQPQHF. CDR3 sequence (DNA): TGCAATGCTAGAGATAACACAGGGGGAGATTGGCAGCCCCAGCATTTT.

The V and J genes are TRBV19 and TRBJ1-5; weak D call: TRBD1 (5 bases). V lost 2 bases and J lost 4, with 15 bases in between. Germline V lookup: CDR1 LNHDA, CDR2 SQIVND (reference sequence). The CDR3 totals 16 residues. CDR3 sequence: CASSIRRRGRNQPQHF. In nucleotides, the CDR3 is TGTGCCAGTAGTATACGGAGGAGGGGTAGGAATCAGCCCCAGCATTTT.

This clonotype appeared a few times. This chain uses TRBV4-1 with TRBJ1-6; 7 positions match TRBD1. Germline V gene sequence: CDR1 MGHRA, CDR2 YSYEKL. This CDR3 is built from 15 residues. With 4 bases clipped from V and 5 bases from J, the junction kept 5 bases outside the gene matches. As DNA, the CDR3 is TGCGCCAGCAGCCCACGGGACAGCGATAATTCACCCCTCCACTTT. It codes for CASSPRDSDNSPLHF.

This clonotype was seen at least ten times. The chain carries TRBV29-1 and TRBJ2-7; D not certain. The CDR3 extends over 13 amino acids. Trimming removed 4 bases from V and 0 bases from J, with 10 bases in between. In germline, CDR1 is SQVTM, CDR2 ANQGSEA. The CDR3 nucleotides read TGCAGCGTTGTGACGGAAAGCTCCTACGAGCAGTACTTC. Residues: CSVVTESSYEQYF.

The chain employs TRBV20-1 and TRBJ2-4, with 9 bases aligning to TRBD2. With 2 bases clipped from V and 8 bases from J, the junction kept 7 bases outside the gene matches. CDR1 is DFQATT and CDR2 is SNEGSKA in the germline V gene (reference sequence). CDR3 length equals 14 residues. This CDR3 is CSARQSGGLDIQYF. CDR3 nucleotides: TGCAGTGCTAGACAGAGCGGGGGGTTGGACATTCAGTACTTC.

Points on this clonotype: A much larger clone lies a single base off, so this may be a read error. The chain combines TRBV20-1 with TRBJ2-7; 12 bases fit TRBD2. CDR3 length: 16 residues. Germline loops: CDR1 DFQATT, CDR2 SNEGSKA (reference sequence). The CDR3, as DNA: TGCGGTGCTTCCCAAACTAGCGGGAGGATAGGCTACGAGCAGTACTTC. It encodes CGASQTSGRIGYEQYF.

As concerns this clonotype: At one end, the junction sequence differs from germline, possibly due to a read error. This sequence joins TRBV9 and TRBJ2-2; 14 bases agree with TRBD2. Germline V gene lookup returns CDR1 SGDLS and CDR2 YYNGEE. This CDR3 region has 19 residues. The CDR3 sequence: CASSVSGLAGESNTGERFF. The CDR3 nucleotides read TGTGCCAGCAGCGTATCGGGACTAGCGGGAGAGTCGAACACCGGGGAGCGGTTTTTT.

The CDR3 protein is CASSQERGSTGAQHF. Written as DNA, the CDR3 is TGCGCCAGCAGCCAAGAGCGGGGGTCTACAGGGGCCCAGCATTTT. The chain has TRBV4-1 and TRBJ1-5; 7 nucleotides agree with TRBD1. CDR1 and CDR2 (germline): MGHRA, YSYEKL. Trimming took 0 bases from V and 11 from J; bases not matched to a gene: 10. The CDR3 is made up of 15 amino acids.

This chain connects TRBV28 to TRBJ2-5, with D maybe TRBD1 (5 bases). The end of the DNA fits TRBJ2-7 better, so the J call may be wrong. CDR1 is MDHEN, CDR2 SYDVKM, per germline. CDR3 size: 13 residues. CDR3 region: CASRPIDSCEQYF. The CDR3 DNA follows: TGTGCCAGCAGGCCTATTGACAGTTGCGAGCAGTACTTC.

The chain is built from TRBV5-1 and TRBJ2-1; weak D call: TRBD1 (7 bases). The ends were cut back, 3 bases at V and 5 bases at J, with 24 bases in the middle. Germline CDR1 reads SGHRS; CDR2 reads YFSETQ. The CDR3 contains 18 residues. CDR3 sequence (DNA): TGCGCCAGCAGCTCTCGAGCGGGCAGGGGGTGGTTTAACAATGAGCAGTTCTTC. Translation: CASSSRAGRGWFNNEQFF.

This clonotype was picked up a small number of times. The CDR3 region is CASIPAGRDTQYF. CDR3 coding DNA: TGTGCCAGCATTCCAGCGGGAAGAGATACGCAGTATTTT. V is TRBV28 and J is TRBJ2-3; TRBD2 matches 7 bases. V trimming: 7 bases; J trimming: 5 bases; junction bases outside the gene matches: 6. The CDR3 extends over 13 amino acids. Germline V CDR1 and CDR2: MDHEN, SYDVKM.

This clonotype was detected only a few times. V is TRBV7-2 and J is TRBJ1-4; maybe TRBD1 (5 bases). Looked up from germline, CDR1 is SGHTA and CDR2 is FQGNSA. This CDR3 spans 15 amino acids. The V and J ends lost 0 bases and 9 bases respectively, with 14 bases between them. CDR3 in amino acids: CASSLAAGKWKKLFF. In DNA, the CDR3 is TGTGCCAGCAGCTTAGCGGCAGGGAAGTGGAAAAAACTGTTTTTT.

This clonotype was picked up a small number of times. The genes are TRBV20-1 and TRBJ1-6; weak D call: TRBD1 (6 bases). The V gene lost 4 bases and the J gene lost 0 bases, with 13 bases spanning the gap. CDR1 and CDR2 (germline): DFQATT, SNEGSKA (reference sequence). There are 16 residues in the CDR3. The CDR3, as DNA: TGCAGTGCTAACCACAGGGATACCTCCTATAATTCACCCCTCCACTTT. Protein sequence: CSANHRDTSYNSPLHF.

On this clonotype itself: A read error may explain this, as a much larger clone is one base away. The V call is TRBV20-1, the J call TRBJ2-7, with a tentative D call TRBD1 (5 bases). CDR3 length: 15 amino acids. CDR1 DFQATT and CDR2 SNEGSKA come from the germline V gene (reference sequence). The DNA for the CDR3 is TGCAGTGTCCCATCCTCCAGGGCTTTGAGCTACGAGCTGTACTTC. Translated, it gives CSVPSSRALSYELYF.

The genes are TRBV7-8 and TRBJ2-4; 10 nucleotides align to TRBD2. This CDR3 comprises 18 residues. V shed 4 bases, J shed 0 bases, and the junction held 9 bases outside the gene matches. CDR1 and CDR2 (germline): SGHVS, FQNEAQ. The CDR3 loop reads CASSSIAGGTPAKNIQYF. The CDR3 DNA is TGTGCCAGCAGCTCCATAGCGGGAGGTACCCCAGCCAAAAACATTCAGTACTTC.